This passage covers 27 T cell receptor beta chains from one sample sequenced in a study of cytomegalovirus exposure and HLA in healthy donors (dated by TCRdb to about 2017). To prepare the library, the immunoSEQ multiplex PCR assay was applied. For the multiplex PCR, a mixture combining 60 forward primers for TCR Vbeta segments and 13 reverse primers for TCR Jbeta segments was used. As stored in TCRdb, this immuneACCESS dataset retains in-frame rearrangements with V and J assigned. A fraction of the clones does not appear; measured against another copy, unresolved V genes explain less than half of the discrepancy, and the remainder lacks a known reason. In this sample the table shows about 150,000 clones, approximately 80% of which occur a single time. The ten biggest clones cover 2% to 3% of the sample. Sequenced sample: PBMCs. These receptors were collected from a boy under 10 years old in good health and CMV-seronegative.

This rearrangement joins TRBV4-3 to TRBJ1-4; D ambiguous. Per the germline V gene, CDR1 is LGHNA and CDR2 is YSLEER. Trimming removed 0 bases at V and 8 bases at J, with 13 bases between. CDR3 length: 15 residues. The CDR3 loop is CASSQERGLGEKLFF. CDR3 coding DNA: TGCGCCAGCAGCCAAGAGCGCGGGTTGGGGGAAAAACTGTTTTTT.

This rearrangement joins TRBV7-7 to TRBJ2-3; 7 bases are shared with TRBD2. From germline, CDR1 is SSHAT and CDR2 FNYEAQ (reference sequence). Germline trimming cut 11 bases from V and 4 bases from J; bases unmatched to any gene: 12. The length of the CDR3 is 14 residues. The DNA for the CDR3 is TGTGCCGTCAGGGCCGCTGGACTAGCAGATACGCAGTATTTT. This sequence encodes CAVRAAGLADTQYF.

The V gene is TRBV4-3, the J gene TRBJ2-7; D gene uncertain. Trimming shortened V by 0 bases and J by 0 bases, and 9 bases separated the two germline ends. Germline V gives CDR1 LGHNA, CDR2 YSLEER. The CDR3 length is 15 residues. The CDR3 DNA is TGCGCCAGCAGCCAAGAGTTCTCTAGCTCCTACGAGCAGTACTTC. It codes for CASSQEFSSSYEQYF.

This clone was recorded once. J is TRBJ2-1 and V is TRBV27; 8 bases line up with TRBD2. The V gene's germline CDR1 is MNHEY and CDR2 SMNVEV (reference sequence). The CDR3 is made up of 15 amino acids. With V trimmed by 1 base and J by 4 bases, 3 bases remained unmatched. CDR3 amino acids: CASSLYGGRYNEQFF. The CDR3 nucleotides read TGTGCCAGCAGTTTATACGGCGGGAGGTACAATGAGCAGTTCTTC.

CDR3 sequence (DNA): TGTGCCAGCACGCGGACAGGGGGCACCTACGAGCAGTACTTC. Translating it yields CASTRTGGTYEQYF. The chain joins TRBV7-9 to TRBJ2-7; 11 bases agree with TRBD1. V lost 7 bases to trimming and J lost 2 bases; unmatched junction nucleotides: 4. CDR3 size: 14 residues. Germline V gene data show CDR1 as SEHNR and CDR2 as FQNEAQ (reference sequence).

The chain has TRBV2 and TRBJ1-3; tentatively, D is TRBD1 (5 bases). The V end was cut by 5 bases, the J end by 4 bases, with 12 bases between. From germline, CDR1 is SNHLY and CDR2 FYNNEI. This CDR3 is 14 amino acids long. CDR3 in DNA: TGTGCCAGCAGTTCCCAGCGGGGCGGAAACACCATATATTTT. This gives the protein CASSSQRGGNTIYF.

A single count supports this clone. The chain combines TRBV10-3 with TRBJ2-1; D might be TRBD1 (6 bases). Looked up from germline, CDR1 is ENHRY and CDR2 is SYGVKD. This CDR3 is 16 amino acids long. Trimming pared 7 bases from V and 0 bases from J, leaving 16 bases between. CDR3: CAINTGHPNSYNEQFF. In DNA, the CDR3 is TGTGCCATCAATACGGGACACCCGAACTCCTACAATGAGCAGTTCTTC.

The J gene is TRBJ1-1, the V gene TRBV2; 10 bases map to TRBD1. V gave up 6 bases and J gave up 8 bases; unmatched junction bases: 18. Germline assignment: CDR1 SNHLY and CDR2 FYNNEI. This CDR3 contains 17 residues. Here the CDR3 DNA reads TGTGCCAGCAGGCGCCCGACGAACGGGACAGGGGAGAGGGAAGCTTTCTTT. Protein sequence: CASRRPTNGTGEREAFF.

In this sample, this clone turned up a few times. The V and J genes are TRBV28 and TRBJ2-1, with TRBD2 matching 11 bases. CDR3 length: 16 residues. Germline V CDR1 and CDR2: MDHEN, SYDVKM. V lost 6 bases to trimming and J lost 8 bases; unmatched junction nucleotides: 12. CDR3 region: CASRPLTSGSIDEQFF. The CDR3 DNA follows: TGTGCCAGCAGACCCCTTACTAGCGGGAGTATCGATGAGCAGTTCTTC.

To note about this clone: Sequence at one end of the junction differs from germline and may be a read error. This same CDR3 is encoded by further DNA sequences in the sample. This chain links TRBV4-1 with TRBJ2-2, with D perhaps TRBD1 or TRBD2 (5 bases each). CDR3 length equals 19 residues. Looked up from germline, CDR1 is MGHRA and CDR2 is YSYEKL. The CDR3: CASSRGYLGSKWWAGELFF. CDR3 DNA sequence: TGCGCTAGCAGCCGGGGCTACCTGGGGTCAAAGTGGTGGGCCGGGGAGCTGTTTTTT.

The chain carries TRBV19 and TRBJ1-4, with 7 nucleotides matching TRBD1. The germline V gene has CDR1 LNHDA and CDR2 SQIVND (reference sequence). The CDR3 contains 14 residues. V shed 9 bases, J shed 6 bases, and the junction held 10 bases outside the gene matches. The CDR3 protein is CASRSGGRHEKLFF. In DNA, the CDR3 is TGTGCCAGCAGATCAGGGGGTCGGCATGAAAAACTGTTTTTT.

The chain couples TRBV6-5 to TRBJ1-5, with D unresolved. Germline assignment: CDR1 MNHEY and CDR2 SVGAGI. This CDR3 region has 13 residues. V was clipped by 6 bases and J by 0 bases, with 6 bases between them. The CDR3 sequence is CASSLFSNQPQHF. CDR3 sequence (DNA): TGTGCCAGCAGCCTGTTTAGCAATCAGCCCCAGCATTTT.

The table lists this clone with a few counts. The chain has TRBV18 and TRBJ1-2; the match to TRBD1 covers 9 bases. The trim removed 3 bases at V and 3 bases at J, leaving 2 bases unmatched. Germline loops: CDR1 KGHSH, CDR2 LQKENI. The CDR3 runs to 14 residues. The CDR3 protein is CASSPRDRDYGYTF. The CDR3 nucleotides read TGTGCCAGCTCACCCAGGGACAGGGACTATGGCTACACCTTC.

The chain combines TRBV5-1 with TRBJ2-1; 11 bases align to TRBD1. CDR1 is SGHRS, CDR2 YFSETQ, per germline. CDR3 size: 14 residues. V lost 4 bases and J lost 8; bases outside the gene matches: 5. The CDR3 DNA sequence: TGCGCCAGCAGCAGGGGACAGGGGGACGATGAGCAGTTCTTC. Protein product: CASSRGQGDDEQFF.

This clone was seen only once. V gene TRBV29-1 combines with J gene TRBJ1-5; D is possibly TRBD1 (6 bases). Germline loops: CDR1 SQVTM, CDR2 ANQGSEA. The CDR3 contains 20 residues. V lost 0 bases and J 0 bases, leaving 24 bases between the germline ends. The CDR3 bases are TGCAGCGTTGAAGATCCCCTTCCCGGGGCGAACAGGGTTAGCAATCAGCCCCAGCATTTT. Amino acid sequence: CSVEDPLPGANRVSNQPQHF.

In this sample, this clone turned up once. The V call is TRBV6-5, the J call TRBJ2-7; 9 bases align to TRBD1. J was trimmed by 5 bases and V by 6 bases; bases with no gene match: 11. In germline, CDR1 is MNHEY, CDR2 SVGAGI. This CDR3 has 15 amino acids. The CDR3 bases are TGTGCCAGCAGCCGATCGAACAGGGGGCACCACGAGCAGTACTTC. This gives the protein CASSRSNRGHHEQYF.

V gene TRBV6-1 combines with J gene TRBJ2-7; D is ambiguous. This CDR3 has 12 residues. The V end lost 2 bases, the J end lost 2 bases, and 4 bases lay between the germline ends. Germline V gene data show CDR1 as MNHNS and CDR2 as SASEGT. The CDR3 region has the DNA TGTGCCAGCAGTGAATTTACCTACGAGCAGTACTTC. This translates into CASSEFTYEQYF.

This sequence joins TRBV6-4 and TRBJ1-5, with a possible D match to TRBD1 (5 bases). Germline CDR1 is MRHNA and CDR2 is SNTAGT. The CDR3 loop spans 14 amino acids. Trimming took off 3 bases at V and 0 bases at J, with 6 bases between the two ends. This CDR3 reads CASSETDSNQPQHF. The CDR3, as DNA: TGTGCCAGCAGTGAGACAGATAGCAATCAGCCCCAGCATTTT.

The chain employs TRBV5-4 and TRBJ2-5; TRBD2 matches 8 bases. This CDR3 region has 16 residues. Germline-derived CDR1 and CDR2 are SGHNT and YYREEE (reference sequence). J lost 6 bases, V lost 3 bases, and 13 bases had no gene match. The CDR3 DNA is TGTGCCAGCAGCTCGGGCGGGGGGAGCCTCCAGAAGACCCAGTACTTC. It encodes CASSSGGGSLQKTQYF.

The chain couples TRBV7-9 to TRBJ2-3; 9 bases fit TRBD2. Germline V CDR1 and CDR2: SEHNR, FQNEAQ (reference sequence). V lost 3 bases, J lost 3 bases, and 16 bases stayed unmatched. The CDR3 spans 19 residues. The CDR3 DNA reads TGTGCCAGCAGCTTCCCCGGGGCCGTCATAGCGGGGGATACAGATACGCAGTATTTT. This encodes CASSFPGAVIAGDTDTQYF. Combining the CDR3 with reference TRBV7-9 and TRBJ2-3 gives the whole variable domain DTGVSQNPRHKITKRGQNVTFRCDPISEHNRLYWYRQTLGQGPEFLTYFQNEAQLEKSRLLSDRFSAERPKGSFSTLEIQRTEQGDSAMYLCASSFPGAVIAGDTDTQYFGPGTRLTVL.

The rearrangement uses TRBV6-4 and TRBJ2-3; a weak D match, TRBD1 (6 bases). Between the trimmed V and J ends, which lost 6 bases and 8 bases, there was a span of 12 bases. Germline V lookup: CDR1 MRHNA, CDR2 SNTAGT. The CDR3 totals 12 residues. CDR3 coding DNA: TGTGCCAGCAGCGCTGACAGGACTACGCAGTATTTT. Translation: CASSADRTTQYF.

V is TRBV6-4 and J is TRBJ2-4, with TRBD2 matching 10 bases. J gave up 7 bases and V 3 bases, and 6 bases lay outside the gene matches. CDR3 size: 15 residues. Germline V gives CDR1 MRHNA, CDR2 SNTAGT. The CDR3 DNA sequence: TGTGCCAGCAGTGAATTAGCGGGGGGTACGAACATTCAGTACTTC. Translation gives CASSELAGGTNIQYF.

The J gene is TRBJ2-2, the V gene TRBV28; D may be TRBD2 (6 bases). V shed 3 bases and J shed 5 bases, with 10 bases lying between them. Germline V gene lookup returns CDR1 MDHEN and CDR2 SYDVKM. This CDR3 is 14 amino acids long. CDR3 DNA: TGTGCCAGCAGTTTGACTAGACGTACCGGGGAGCTGTTTTTT. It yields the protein CASSLTRRTGELFF. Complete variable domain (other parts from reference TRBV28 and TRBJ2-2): DVKVTQSSRYLVKRTGEKVFLECVQDMDHENMFWYRQDPGLGLRLIYFSYDVKMKEKGDIPEGYSVSREKKERFSLILESASTNQTSMYLCASSLTRRTGELFFGEGSRLTVL.

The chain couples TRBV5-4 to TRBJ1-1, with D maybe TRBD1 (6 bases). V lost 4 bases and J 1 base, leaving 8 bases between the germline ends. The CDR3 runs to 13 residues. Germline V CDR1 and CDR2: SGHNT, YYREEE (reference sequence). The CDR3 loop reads CASSGGQNTEAFF. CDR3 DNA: TGTGCCAGCAGCGGGGGACAGAACACTGAAGCTTTCTTT. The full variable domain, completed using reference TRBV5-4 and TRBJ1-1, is ETGVTQSPTHLIKTRGQQVTLRCSSQSGHNTVSWYQQALGQGPQFIFQYYREEENGRGNFPPRFSGLQFPNYSSELNVNALELDDSALYLCASSGGQNTEAFFGQGTRLTVV.

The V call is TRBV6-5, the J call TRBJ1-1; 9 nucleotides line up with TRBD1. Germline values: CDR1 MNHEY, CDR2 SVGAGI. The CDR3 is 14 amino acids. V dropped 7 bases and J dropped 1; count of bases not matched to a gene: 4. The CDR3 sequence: CASKRTGENTEAFF. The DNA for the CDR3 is TGTGCCAGCAAAAGGACAGGGGAGAACACTGAAGCTTTCTTT.

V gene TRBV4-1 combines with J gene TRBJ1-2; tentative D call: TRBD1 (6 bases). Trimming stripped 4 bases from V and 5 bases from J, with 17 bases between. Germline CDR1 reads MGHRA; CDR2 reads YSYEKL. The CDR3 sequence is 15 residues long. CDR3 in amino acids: CASSPGTPEVYGYTF. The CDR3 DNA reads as TGCGCCAGCAGCCCTGGGACACCGGAAGTTTATGGCTACACCTTC.

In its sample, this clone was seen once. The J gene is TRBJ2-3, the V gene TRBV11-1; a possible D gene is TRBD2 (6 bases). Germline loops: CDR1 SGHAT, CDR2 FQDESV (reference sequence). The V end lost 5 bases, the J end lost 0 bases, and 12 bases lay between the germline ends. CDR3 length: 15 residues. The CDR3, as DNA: TGTGCCAGCAGCCCGACTAGAGGGAGCACAGATACGCAGTATTTT. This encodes CASSPTRGSTDTQYF. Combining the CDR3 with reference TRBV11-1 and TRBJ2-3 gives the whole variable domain EAEVAQSPRYKITEKSQAVAFWCDPISGHATLYWYRQILGQGPELLVQFQDESVVDDSQLPKDRFSAERLKGVDSTLKIQPAELGDSAMYLCASSPTRGSTDTQYFGPGTRLTVL.